This T cell receptor beta chain was identified in a study of identical twins. TCRdb analysed the 5' RACE reads with MiXCR anew, one entry per CDR3 protein. In the table there are under 350,000 distinct CDR3 sequences, just under 9.5% of which are singletons. Germline V gives CDR1 ENHRY, CDR2 SYGVKD. The CDR3 is 15 amino acids. The J segment lost 6 bases and the V segment lost 6 bases, leaving 11 bases of the junction unmatched. This clonotype was seen ten or more times. This sample was shared with a second study, whose subject was yellow fever vaccine responses in identical twins.

The chain links TRBV10-3 to TRBJ2-1; TRBD2 agrees at 7 bases. The sequencing sample was made of CD8+ T cells sorted from blood. This receptor was taken from a young woman in good health. The CDR3 DNA reads as TGTGCCATCAGCTTGGCGGGGGTCGACCGCAATGAGCAGTTCTTC. This gives the protein CAISLAGVDRNEQFF.